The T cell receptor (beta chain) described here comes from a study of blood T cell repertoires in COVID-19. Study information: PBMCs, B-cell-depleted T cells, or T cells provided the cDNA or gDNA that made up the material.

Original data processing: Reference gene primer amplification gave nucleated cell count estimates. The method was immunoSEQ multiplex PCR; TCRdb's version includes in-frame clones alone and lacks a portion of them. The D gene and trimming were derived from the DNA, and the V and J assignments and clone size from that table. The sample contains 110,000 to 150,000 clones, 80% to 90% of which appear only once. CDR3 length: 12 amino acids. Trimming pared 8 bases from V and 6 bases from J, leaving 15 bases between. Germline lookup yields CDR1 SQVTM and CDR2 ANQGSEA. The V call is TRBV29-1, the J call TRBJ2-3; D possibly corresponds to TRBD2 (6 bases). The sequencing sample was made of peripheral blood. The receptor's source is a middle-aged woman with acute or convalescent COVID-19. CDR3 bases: TGCAGCTCTCAACAGGCGGGGGATACGCAGTATTTT. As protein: CSSQQAGDTQYF.